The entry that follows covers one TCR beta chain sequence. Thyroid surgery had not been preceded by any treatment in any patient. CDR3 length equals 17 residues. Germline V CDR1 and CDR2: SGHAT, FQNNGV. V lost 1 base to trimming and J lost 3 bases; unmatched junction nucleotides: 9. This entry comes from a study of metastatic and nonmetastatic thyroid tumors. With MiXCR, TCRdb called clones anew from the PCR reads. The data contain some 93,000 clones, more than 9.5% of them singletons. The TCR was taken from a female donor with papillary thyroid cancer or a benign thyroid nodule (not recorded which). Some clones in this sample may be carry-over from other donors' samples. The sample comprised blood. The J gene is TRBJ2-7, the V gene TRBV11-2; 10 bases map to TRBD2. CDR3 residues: CASSLGPLIAGGYEQYF. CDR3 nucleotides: TGTGCCAGCAGCTTAGGACCGCTCATAGCGGGGGGCTACGAGCAGTACTTC.